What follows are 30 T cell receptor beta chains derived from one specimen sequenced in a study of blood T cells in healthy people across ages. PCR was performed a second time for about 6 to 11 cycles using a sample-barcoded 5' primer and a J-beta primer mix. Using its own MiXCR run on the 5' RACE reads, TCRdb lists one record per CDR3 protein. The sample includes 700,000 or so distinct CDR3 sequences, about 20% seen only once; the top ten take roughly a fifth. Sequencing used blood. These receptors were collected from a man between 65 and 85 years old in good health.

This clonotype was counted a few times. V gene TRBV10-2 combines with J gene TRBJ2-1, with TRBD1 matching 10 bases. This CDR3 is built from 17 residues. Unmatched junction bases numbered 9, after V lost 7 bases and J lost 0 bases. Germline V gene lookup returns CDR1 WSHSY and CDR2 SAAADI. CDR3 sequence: CASKRTGGRNSYNEQFF. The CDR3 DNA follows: TGCGCCAGCAAGCGGACAGGGGGGAGAAACTCCTACAATGAGCAGTTCTTC.

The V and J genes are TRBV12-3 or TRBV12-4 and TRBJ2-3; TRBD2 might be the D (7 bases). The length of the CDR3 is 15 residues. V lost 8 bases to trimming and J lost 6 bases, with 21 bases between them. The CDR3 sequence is CASSEGGGPGDTQYF. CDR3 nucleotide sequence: TGTGCCAGCTCCGAAGGGGGGGGGCCGGGGGATACGCAGTATTTT.

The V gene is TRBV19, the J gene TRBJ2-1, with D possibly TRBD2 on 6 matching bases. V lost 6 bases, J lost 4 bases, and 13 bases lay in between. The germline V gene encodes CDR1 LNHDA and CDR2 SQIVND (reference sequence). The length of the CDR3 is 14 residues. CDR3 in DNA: TGTGCCAGTAGGGGGACTCCGATTTACAATGAGCAGTTCTTC. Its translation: CASRGTPIYNEQFF.

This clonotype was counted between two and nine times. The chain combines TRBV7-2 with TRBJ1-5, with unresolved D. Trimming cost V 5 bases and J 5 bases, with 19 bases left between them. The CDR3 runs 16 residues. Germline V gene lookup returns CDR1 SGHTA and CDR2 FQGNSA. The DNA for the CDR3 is TGTGCCAGCAGCCCCAGGAATGGGATTCTGCATCAGCCCCAGCATTTT. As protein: CASSPRNGILHQPQHF.

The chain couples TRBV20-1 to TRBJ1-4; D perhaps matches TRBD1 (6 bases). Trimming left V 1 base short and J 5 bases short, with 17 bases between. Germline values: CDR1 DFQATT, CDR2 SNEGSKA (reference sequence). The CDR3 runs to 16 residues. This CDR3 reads CSARGPRGGENEKLFF. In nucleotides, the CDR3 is TGCAGTGCTAGAGGTCCTAGAGGGGGAGAGAATGAAAAACTGTTTTTT.

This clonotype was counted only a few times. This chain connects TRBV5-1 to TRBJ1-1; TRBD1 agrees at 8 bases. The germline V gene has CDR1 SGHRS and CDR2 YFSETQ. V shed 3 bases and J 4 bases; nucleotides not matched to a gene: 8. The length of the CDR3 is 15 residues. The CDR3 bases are TGCGCCAGCAGCTCCGGGACAGGCCCGGGCACTGAAGCTTTCTTT. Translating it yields CASSSGTGPGTEAFF.

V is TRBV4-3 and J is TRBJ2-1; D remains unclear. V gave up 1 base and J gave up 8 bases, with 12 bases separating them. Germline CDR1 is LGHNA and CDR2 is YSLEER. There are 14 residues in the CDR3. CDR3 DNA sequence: TGCGCCAGCAGCCAAGCAGAGGCACTTGATGAGCAGTTCTTC. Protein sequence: CASSQAEALDEQFF.

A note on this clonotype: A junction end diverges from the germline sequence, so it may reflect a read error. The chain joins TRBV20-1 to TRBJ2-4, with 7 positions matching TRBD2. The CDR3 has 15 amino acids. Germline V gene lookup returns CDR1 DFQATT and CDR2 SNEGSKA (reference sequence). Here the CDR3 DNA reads TGCAGTGCTAGAGATCTGGCGGGGGTGGAAAACGTTCAGTACTTC. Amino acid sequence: CSARDLAGVENVQYF.

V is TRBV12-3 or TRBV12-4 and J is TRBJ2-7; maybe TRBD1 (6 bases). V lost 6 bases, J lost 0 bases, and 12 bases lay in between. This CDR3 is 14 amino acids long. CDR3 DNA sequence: TGTGCCAGCAGCGTCGGGACAAGCTCCTACGAGCAGTACGTC. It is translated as CASSVGTSSYEQYV.

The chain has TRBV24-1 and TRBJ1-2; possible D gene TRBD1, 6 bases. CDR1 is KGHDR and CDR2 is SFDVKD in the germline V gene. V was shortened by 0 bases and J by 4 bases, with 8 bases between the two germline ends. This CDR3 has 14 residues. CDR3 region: CATSDLTGSYGYTF. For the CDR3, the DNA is TGTGCCACCAGTGATTTGACAGGGAGCTATGGCTACACCTTC.

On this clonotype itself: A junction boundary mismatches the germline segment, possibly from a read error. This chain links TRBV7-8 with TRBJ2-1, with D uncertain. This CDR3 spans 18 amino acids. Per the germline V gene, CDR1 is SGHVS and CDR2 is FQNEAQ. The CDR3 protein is CTSSFLGRTSPSYNEQFF. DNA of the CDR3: TGTACCAGCAGCTTTTTGGGTAGGACCTCCCCCTCCTACAATGAGCAGTTCTTC.

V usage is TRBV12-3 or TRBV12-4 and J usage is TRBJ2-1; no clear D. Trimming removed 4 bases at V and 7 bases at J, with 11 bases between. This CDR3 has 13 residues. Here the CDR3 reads CASSSSPRNEQFF. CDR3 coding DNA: TGTGCCAGCAGTTCATCTCCTCGGAATGAGCAGTTCTTC.

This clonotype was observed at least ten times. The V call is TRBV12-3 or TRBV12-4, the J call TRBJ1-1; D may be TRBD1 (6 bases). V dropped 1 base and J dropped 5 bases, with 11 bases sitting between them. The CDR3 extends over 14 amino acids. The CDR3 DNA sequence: TGTGCCAGCAGTTTAGTCGGGAGGGGGACTGAAGCTTTCTTT. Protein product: CASSLVGRGTEAFF.

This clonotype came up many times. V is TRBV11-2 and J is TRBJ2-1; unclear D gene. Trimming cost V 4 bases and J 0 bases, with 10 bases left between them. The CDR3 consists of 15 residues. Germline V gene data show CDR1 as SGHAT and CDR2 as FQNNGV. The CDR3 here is CASSSTLSSYNEQFF. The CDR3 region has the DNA TGTGCCAGCAGCTCGACACTTAGCTCCTACAATGAGCAGTTCTTC.

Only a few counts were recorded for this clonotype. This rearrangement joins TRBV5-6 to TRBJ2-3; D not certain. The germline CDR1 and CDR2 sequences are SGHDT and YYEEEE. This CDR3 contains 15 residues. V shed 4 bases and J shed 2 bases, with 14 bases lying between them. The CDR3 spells CASSLRSGPTDTQYF. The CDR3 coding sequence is TGTGCCAGCAGCCTGAGGTCCGGACCCACAGATACGCAGTATTTT.

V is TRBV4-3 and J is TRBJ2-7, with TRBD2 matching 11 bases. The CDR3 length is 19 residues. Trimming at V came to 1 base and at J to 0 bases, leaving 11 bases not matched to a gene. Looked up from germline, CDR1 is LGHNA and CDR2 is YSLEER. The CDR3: CASSQGKLAGVASSYEQYV. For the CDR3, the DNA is TGCGCCAGCAGCCAAGGGAAACTAGCGGGAGTAGCGTCCTCCTACGAGCAGTACGTC.

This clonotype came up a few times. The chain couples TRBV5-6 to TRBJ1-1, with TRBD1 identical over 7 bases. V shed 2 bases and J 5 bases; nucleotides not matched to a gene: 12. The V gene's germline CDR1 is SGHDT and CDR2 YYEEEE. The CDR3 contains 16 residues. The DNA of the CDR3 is TGTGCCAGCAGCTTCGCGAGACAGGGTAGAAGGACTGAAGCTTTCTTT. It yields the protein CASSFARQGRRTEAFF.

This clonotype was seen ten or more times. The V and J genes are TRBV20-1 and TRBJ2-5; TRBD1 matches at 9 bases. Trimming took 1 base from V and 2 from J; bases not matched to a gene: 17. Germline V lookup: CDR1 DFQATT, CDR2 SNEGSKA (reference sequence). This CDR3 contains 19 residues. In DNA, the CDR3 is TGCAGTGCTAGAGGGGGGCCGGGACAGGGCTTAAGTGGACAAGAGACCCAGTACTTC. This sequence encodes CSARGGPGQGLSGQETQYF.

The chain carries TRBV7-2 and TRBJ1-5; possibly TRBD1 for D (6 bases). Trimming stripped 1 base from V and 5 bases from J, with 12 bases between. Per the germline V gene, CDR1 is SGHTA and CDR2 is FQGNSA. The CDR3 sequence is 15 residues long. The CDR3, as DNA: TGTGCCAGCAGCTTAGGTACAGGGTACGATCAGCCCCAGCATTTT. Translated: CASSLGTGYDQPQHF.

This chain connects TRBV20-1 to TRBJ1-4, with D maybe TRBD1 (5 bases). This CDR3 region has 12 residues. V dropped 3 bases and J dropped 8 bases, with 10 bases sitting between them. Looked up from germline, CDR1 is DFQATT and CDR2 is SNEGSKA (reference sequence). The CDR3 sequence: CSARGDGEKLFF. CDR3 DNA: TGCAGTGCTAGGGGGGATGGGGAAAAACTGTTTTTT.

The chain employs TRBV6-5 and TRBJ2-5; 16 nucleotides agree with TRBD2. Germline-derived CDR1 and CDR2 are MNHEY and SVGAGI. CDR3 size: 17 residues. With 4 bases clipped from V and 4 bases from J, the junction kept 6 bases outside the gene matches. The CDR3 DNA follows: TGTGCCAGCAGTTGGGGACTAGCGGGAGGGGGCGGAGAGACCCAGTACTTC. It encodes CASSWGLAGGGGETQYF.

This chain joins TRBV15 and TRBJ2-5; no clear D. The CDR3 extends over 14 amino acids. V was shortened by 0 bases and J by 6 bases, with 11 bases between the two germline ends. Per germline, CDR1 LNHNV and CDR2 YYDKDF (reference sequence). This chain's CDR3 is CATSRDFREKTQYF. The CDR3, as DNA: TGTGCCACCAGCAGAGATTTTAGGGAAAAGACCCAGTACTTC.

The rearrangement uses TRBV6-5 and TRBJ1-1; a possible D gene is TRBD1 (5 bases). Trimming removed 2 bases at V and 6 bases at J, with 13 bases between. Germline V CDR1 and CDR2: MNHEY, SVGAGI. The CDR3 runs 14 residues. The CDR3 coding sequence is TGTGCCAGCAGTTACGGGGGTACTTTGGCTGAAGCTTTCTTT. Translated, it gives CASSYGGTLAEAFF.

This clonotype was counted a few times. CDR3 coding DNA: TGTGCCAGCAGCGCGACAGGAGCTGGAAACACCATATATTTT. It codes for CASSATGAGNTIYF. The chain couples TRBV5-5 to TRBJ1-3; a possible D gene is TRBD1 (6 bases). Trimming cost V 4 bases and J 2 bases, with 10 bases left between them. This CDR3 contains 14 residues. Germline assignment: CDR1 SGHKS and CDR2 YYEKEE (reference sequence).

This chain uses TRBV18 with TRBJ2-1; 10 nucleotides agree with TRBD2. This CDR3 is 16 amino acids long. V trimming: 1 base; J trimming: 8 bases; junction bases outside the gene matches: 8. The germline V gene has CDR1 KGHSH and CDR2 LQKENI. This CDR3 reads CASSPLLAGADDEQFF. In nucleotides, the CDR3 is TGTGCCAGCTCACCACTCCTAGCGGGAGCAGATGATGAGCAGTTCTTC.

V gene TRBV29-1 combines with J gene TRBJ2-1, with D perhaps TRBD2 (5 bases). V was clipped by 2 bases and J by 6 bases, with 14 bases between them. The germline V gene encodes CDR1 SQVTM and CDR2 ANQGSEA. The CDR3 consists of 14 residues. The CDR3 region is CSVERGSITNEQFF. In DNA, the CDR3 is TGCAGCGTTGAAAGAGGGAGCATCACCAATGAGCAGTTCTTC.

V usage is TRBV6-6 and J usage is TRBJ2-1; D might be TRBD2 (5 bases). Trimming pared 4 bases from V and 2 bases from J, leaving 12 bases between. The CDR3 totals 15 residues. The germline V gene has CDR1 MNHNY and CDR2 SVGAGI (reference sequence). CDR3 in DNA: TGTGCCAGCAGTTTCCCTAGCACCGCCTACAATGAGCAGTTCTTC. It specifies CASSFPSTAYNEQFF.

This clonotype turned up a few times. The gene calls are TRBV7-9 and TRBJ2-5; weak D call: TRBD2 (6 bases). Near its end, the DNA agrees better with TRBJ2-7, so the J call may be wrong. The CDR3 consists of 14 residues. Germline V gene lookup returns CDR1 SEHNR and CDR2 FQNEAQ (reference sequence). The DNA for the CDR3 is TGTGCCAGCAGCTTAGCGGCACTAGCCGACGAGCAGTACTTC. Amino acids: CASSLAALADEQYF.

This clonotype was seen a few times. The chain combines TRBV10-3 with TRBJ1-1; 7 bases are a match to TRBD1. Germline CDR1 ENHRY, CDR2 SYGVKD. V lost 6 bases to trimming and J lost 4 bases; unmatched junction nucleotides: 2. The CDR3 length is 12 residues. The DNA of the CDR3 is TGTGCCATCAGACAGGGGAGCACTGAAGCTTTCTTT. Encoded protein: CAIRQGSTEAFF.

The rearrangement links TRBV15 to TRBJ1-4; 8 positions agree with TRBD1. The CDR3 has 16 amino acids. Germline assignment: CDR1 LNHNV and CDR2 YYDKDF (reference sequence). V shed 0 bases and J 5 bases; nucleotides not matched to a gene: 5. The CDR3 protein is CATSREAGGRNEKLFF. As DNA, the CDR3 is TGTGCCACCAGCAGAGAGGCAGGGGGCCGAAATGAAAAACTGTTTTTT.